What follows describes a single TCR beta chain. Profiled with immunoSEQ multiplex PCR; TCRdb holds only in-frame clones, not every one. Among about 190,000 clones listed, over 75% were seen once. V lost 1 base, J lost 6 bases, and 13 bases lay in between. Germline V gene sequence: CDR1 MDHEN, CDR2 SYDVKM. This CDR3 has 15 amino acids. This sample was taken from a study of blood T cell repertoires in COVID-19. The overall study: Sites in the United States, Italy and Spain provided acute and convalescent COVID-19 samples.

This clonotype was sampled from a woman aged 45 to 65 with acute or convalescent COVID-19. V is TRBV28 and J is TRBJ1-5; D unresolved. The sample consisted of peripheral blood. This chain's CDR3 is CASSLSAGYGQPQHF. The DNA for the CDR3 is TGTGCCAGCAGTTTATCCGCGGGGTACGGTCAGCCCCAGCATTTT.